These 29 T cell receptor beta chains were all obtained from the same sample, sequenced in a study of shared clonotypes between healthy human individuals. Profiling relied on immunoSEQ multiplex PCR, and the TCRdb table lists in-frame clones only, not all of them. Here the sample spans roughly 2.5 million clones, 90% to 95% being singletons. Sequenced: naive CD4+ T cells sorted from blood. The sample's subset: CD45RA+ positively selected. Receptors originate from a man younger than 35 in good health.

CDR3 in amino acids: CASRVGQTNEKLFF. The CDR3 bases are TGTGCCAGCAGGGTCGGACAAACTAATGAAAAACTGTTTTTT. The rearrangement links TRBV2 to TRBJ1-4, with D possibly TRBD1 on 5 matching bases. The CDR3 is 14 amino acids. Trimming shortened V by 6 bases and J by 1 base, and 9 bases separated the two germline ends. Germline values: CDR1 SNHLY, CDR2 FYNNEI.

On this clone itself: This sample also contains other DNA sequences that code for the same CDR3. This chain joins TRBV11-3 and TRBJ1-1, with D tentatively TRBD1 (5 bases). V shed 4 bases and J shed 5 bases, with 8 bases lying between them. The germline V gene has CDR1 SGHNT and CDR2 YENEEA. CDR3 length: 12 amino acids. This chain's CDR3 is CASSSQGTEAFF. The CDR3 region has the DNA TGTGCCAGCAGCTCCCAGGGAACTGAAGCTTTCTTT.

This chain uses TRBV4-1 with TRBJ2-5, with TRBD2 identical over 7 bases. The CDR3 sequence is 13 residues long. Looked up from germline, CDR1 is MGHRA and CDR2 is YSYEKL. The J segment lost 5 bases and the V segment lost 4 bases, leaving 4 bases of the junction unmatched. The CDR3 is CASSLGRGETQYF. In DNA form, the CDR3 reads TGCGCCAGCAGCCTCGGGCGGGGGGAGACCCAGTACTTC.

This chain joins TRBV5-1 and TRBJ2-1, with 9 nucleotides matching TRBD2. Germline V gene sequence: CDR1 SGHRS, CDR2 YFSETQ. CDR3 length: 15 amino acids. With 1 base clipped from V and 9 bases from J, the junction kept 8 bases outside the gene matches. The CDR3 loop is CASSLTAGGPFEQFF. The CDR3 DNA reads TGCGCCAGCAGCTTGACGGCGGGGGGGCCGTTTGAGCAGTTCTTC.

J is TRBJ2-1 and V is TRBV10-3; D perhaps matches TRBD2 (6 bases). From germline, CDR1 is ENHRY and CDR2 SYGVKD. This CDR3 spans 15 amino acids. Trimming pared 6 bases from V and 4 bases from J, leaving 16 bases between. CDR3 residues: CAIRALGGVYNEQFF. DNA of the CDR3: TGTGCCATCAGGGCACTAGGCGGGGTGTACAATGAGCAGTTCTTC.

The chain recombines TRBV28 with TRBJ2-7; the match to TRBD1 covers 9 bases. The CDR3 sequence is 13 residues long. The germline V gene has CDR1 MDHEN and CDR2 SYDVKM. Trimming took 5 bases from V and 8 from J; bases not matched to a gene: 7. CDR3 region: CASSALQGAKQYF. The CDR3 bases are TGTGCCAGCAGTGCCCTACAGGGGGCAAAGCAGTACTTC.

The J gene is TRBJ2-7, the V gene TRBV5-6; 8 bases fit TRBD1. V lost 3 bases, J lost 3 bases, and 8 bases stayed unmatched. The CDR3 contains 15 residues. Germline V gene lookup returns CDR1 SGHDT and CDR2 YYEEEE. The CDR3 DNA is TGTGCCAGCAGCTCCCACGACAGGGGATTCTACGAGCAGTACTTC. Protein: CASSSHDRGFYEQYF. The full variable domain, completed using reference TRBV5-6 and TRBJ2-7, is DAGVTQSPTHLIKTRGQQVTLRCSPKSGHDTVSWYQQALGQGPQFIFQYYEEEERQRGNFPDRFSGHQFPNYSSELNVNALLLGDSALYLCASSSHDRGFYEQYFGPGTRLTVT.

This sequence joins TRBV7-2 and TRBJ1-1; D possibly corresponds to TRBD1 (6 bases). Germline V gene sequence: CDR1 SGHTA, CDR2 FQGNSA. The length of the CDR3 is 12 residues. V was trimmed by 6 bases and J by 6 bases, leaving 11 bases between them. CDR3 loop: CASSSGEAEAFF. The CDR3 nucleotides are TGTGCCAGCAGTTCAGGGGAGGCTGAAGCTTTCTTT.

The rearrangement uses TRBV10-3 and TRBJ2-7, with 7 nucleotides matching TRBD1. The CDR3 extends over 14 amino acids. The V gene's germline CDR1 is ENHRY and CDR2 SYGVKD. The V gene end was trimmed by 6 bases and the J gene end by 2 bases; junction bases not matched to a gene: 7. Here the CDR3 reads CAIRGTGQTYEQYF. CDR3 DNA sequence: TGTGCCATCAGGGGCACGGGACAGACCTACGAGCAGTACTTC.

The rearrangement joins TRBV19 to TRBJ2-3, with D possibly being TRBD2 (5 bases). Germline CDR1 and CDR2: LNHDA and SQIVND (reference sequence). The CDR3 is 16 residues long. The V end lost 5 bases, the J end lost 5 bases, and 20 bases lay between the germline ends. CDR3 sequence reads: CASSSQAETPLDTQYF. The DNA of the CDR3 is TGTGCCAGTAGTTCCCAAGCGGAGACACCCCTAGATACGCAGTATTTT.

V gene TRBV5-4 combines with J gene TRBJ2-5; D ambiguous. This CDR3 comprises 14 residues. V was clipped by 3 bases and J by 7 bases, with 16 bases between them. Germline values: CDR1 SGHNT, CDR2 YYREEE (reference sequence). The CDR3 DNA follows: TGTGCCAGCAGCTCCGCACCGGGCCCCTTGACCCAGTACTTC. The encoded protein is CASSSAPGPLTQYF.

The gene calls are TRBV10-3 and TRBJ1-2, with TRBD1 identical over 8 bases. CDR1 and CDR2 from the germline V gene are ENHRY and SYGVKD. The CDR3 has 13 amino acids. J was trimmed by 4 bases and V by 7 bases; bases with no gene match: 5. In nucleotides, the CDR3 is TGTGCCATCACGGGCACAGGGGGCTATGGCTACACCTTC. This codes for CAITGTGGYGYTF.

The rearrangement joins TRBV30 to TRBJ2-2; 8 nucleotides line up with TRBD2. CDR1 and CDR2 from the germline V gene are GTSNPN and SVGIG (reference sequence). V lost 2 bases and J lost 7; bases outside the gene matches: 6. This CDR3 has 14 amino acids. The CDR3 sequence is CAWSPGRVRGELFF. For the CDR3, the DNA is TGTGCCTGGAGTCCCGGGAGGGTGCGCGGGGAGCTGTTTTTT.

This chain links TRBV7-2 with TRBJ2-1; 10 bases line up with TRBD2. The CDR3 consists of 14 residues. V was clipped by 5 bases and J by 9 bases; unmatched bases: 7. Germline V gives CDR1 SGHTA, CDR2 FQGNSA. Here the CDR3 DNA reads TGTGCCAGCAGCCCACCAGCGGGAGGGTTTGAGCAGTTCTTC. The encoded protein is CASSPPAGGFEQFF.

This clone was seen once. The V and J genes are TRBV5-1 and TRBJ2-2; possibly TRBD1 or TRBD2 for D (5 bases each). The CDR3 extends over 16 amino acids. Trimming took off 4 bases at V and 7 bases at J, with 20 bases between the two ends. CDR1 is SGHRS and CDR2 is YFSETQ in the germline V gene. The CDR3 is CASSNSGDLRGGELFF. CDR3 DNA sequence: TGCGCCAGCAGCAACTCCGGGGACCTGAGGGGCGGGGAGCTGTTTTTT.

The rearrangement links TRBV7-2 to TRBJ1-6; tentative D call: TRBD1 (6 bases). Germline CDR1 reads SGHTA; CDR2 reads FQGNSA. V gave up 1 base and J gave up 4 bases, with 8 bases separating them. This CDR3 has 15 amino acids. CDR3 nucleotide sequence: TGTGCCAGCAGCTTAGTGGGACATTATAATTCACCCCTCCACTTT. Translation: CASSLVGHYNSPLHF.

This clone was seen just once. The rearrangement links TRBV11-2 to TRBJ1-2, with TRBD1 as a possible D gene (6 bases). CDR3 length: 15 amino acids. With 3 bases removed from V and 2 bases from J, the gap between germline ends came to 13 bases. Germline assignment: CDR1 SGHAT and CDR2 FQNNGV. The CDR3 DNA reads TGTGCCAGCAGCTTCGGGACACGATCAAACTATGGCTACACCTTC. Protein: CASSFGTRSNYGYTF.

The chain couples TRBV28 to TRBJ1-2, with a weak D call TRBD1 (6 bases). V dropped 4 bases and J dropped 8 bases, with 14 bases sitting between them. Germline V gene lookup returns CDR1 MDHEN and CDR2 SYDVKM. The CDR3 sequence is 13 residues long. CDR3 in amino acids: CASSSKTGSGYTF. CDR3 nucleotide sequence: TGTGCCAGCAGTTCGAAAACAGGGTCCGGCTACACCTTC.

The rearrangement uses TRBV5-6 and TRBJ1-4, with D perhaps matching TRBD1 (5 bases). The CDR3 is 15 residues long. The germline V and J ends were trimmed by 2 bases and 7 bases, with 15 bases remaining between them. Germline-derived CDR1 and CDR2 are SGHDT and YYEEEE. The CDR3: CASSFFLGESEKLFF. The CDR3 bases are TGTGCCAGCAGCTTCTTCTTAGGGGAGTCTGAAAAACTGTTTTTT.

Regarding this clone: The same CDR3 arises from other DNA sequences in this sample as well. V usage is TRBV30 and J usage is TRBJ2-3, with D perhaps given as TRBD1 or TRBD2 (5 bases each). CDR1 is GTSNPN and CDR2 is SVGIG in the germline V gene (reference sequence). The CDR3 sequence is 14 residues long. Trimming shortened V by 4 bases and J by 1 base, and 12 bases separated the two germline ends. As DNA, the CDR3 is TGTGCCTGGACTTCGGGACGTGGCACAGATACGCAGTATTTT. Protein product: CAWTSGRGTDTQYF.

This clone has only a few counts. The rearrangement links TRBV10-3 to TRBJ1-2; D remains unclear. The CDR3 length is 13 residues. The V and J ends lost 5 bases and 3 bases respectively, with 10 bases between them. Germline loops: CDR1 ENHRY, CDR2 SYGVKD. The CDR3 reads CAISPGDDYGYTF. In DNA, the CDR3 is TGTGCCATCAGTCCCGGAGATGACTATGGCTACACCTTC.

This clone was counted a single time. The V gene is TRBV10-1, the J gene TRBJ2-2, with D tentatively TRBD1 or TRBD2 (5 bases each). V lost 6 bases and J lost 3, with 14 bases in between. CDR3 size: 15 residues. Germline values: CDR1 WNHNN, CDR2 SYGVQD (reference sequence). CDR3 coding DNA: TGCGCCAGCAGCTGGGGGTCGCTGGACACCGGGGAGCTGTTTTTT. Translated, it gives CASSWGSLDTGELFF.

The V and J genes are TRBV10-1 and TRBJ2-2, with D perhaps TRBD1 or TRBD2 (6 bases each). Per the germline V gene, CDR1 is WNHNN and CDR2 is SYGVQD (reference sequence). This CDR3 contains 16 residues. The V end lost 4 bases, the J end lost 2 bases, and 14 bases lay between the germline ends. This CDR3 reads CASSGGAGDNTGELFF. DNA of the CDR3: TGCGCCAGCAGTGGGGGGGCCGGTGATAACACCGGGGAGCTGTTTTTT.

This chain uses TRBV6-5 with TRBJ2-5; TRBD1 is a possible D gene (5 bases). This CDR3 contains 14 residues. Trimming pared 6 bases from V and 3 bases from J, leaving 14 bases between. Germline V lookup: CDR1 MNHEY, CDR2 SVGAGI. The DNA of the CDR3 is TGTGCCAGCAGACCGGATTTCAGGGAAGAGACCCAGTACTTC. This encodes CASRPDFREETQYF.

The J gene is TRBJ2-7, the V gene TRBV6-5, with 8 bases that match TRBD2. Germline V gives CDR1 MNHEY, CDR2 SVGAGI. The junction had 13 bases not matched to a gene; V was cut back by 6 bases and J by 6 bases. The CDR3 is made up of 15 amino acids. CDR3 sequence: CASSRGGGTGSEQYF. The CDR3 DNA sequence: TGTGCCAGCAGCCGGGGGGGCGGGACTGGCTCCGAGCAGTACTTC.

The chain recombines TRBV6-6 with TRBJ1-1; D remains unclear. The V gene lost 8 bases and the J gene lost 5 bases, with 18 bases spanning the gap. This CDR3 is 14 amino acids long. Germline V gene data show CDR1 as MNHNY and CDR2 as SVGAGI (reference sequence). The CDR3 loop reads CASAFPSGKTEAFF. The CDR3 DNA reads TGTGCCAGCGCGTTTCCTTCGGGGAAGACTGAAGCTTTCTTT.

On this clone: Relative to the germline gene, one junction end is altered; a read error may explain this. This sample includes further DNA sequences coding for the same CDR3. V usage is TRBV7-7 and J usage is TRBJ2-5; the D call may be TRBD1 or TRBD2 (6 bases each). Germline-derived CDR1 and CDR2 are SSHAT and FNYEAQ (reference sequence). This CDR3 has 13 amino acids. The CDR3 sequence: CASSLGGRETQYF. CDR3 DNA: TGTGCTAGCAGCTTAGGGGGGCGGGAGACCCAGTACTTC.

This clone was found a few times. Different DNA sequences within this sample yield the same CDR3. J is TRBJ1-5 and V is TRBV19, with no clear D. V lost 3 bases and J 1 base, leaving 1 base between the germline ends. Germline V gene sequence: CDR1 LNHDA, CDR2 SQIVND (reference sequence). The CDR3 length is 12 residues. The DNA for the CDR3 is TGTGCCAGTAGTATGAGCAATCAGCCCCAGCATTTT. Amino acids: CASSMSNQPQHF.

This clone has more than one count but fewer than ten. The same CDR3 arises from other DNA sequences in this sample as well. The rearrangement links TRBV29-1 to TRBJ2-5; possibly TRBD1 or TRBD2 for D (5 bases each). CDR1 is SQVTM, CDR2 ANQGSEA, per germline. Trimming stripped 0 bases from V and 4 bases from J, with 12 bases between. The CDR3 spans 14 residues. CDR3 DNA sequence: TGCAGCGTTGAAGATCGGGGCTCTGGAGAGACCCAGTACTTC. Its protein is CSVEDRGSGETQYF.